This paragraph reports one T cell receptor beta chain. These data come from a study of T-cell memory formation after mild COVID-19. The germline V gene encodes CDR1 SEHNR and CDR2 FQNEAQ (reference sequence). The CDR3 sequence is 15 residues long. V shed 5 bases and J shed 5 bases, with 18 bases lying between them. 5'RACE, which relied on constant-segment primers, yielded TCR alpha and TCR beta cDNA libraries carrying sample barcodes and UMIs. TCRdb reanalysed the 5' RACE reads using MiXCR and keeps one entry per CDR3 protein. The repertoire holds 340,000 or so distinct CDR3 sequences, with approximately 13% as singletons.

This clonotype was obtained from a man younger than 35 who had mild COVID-19 (a few samples of this study predate the infection). Cell type and time point are not known. The chain has TRBV7-9 and TRBJ1-2; D unresolved. The sequenced material came from PBMCs or a T cell subset sorted from them (not recorded which). CDR3 sequence: CASSPEGSLEYGYTF. In nucleotides, the CDR3 is TGTGCCAGCAGCCCAGAAGGCAGCCTAGAATATGGCTACACCTTC. Complete variable domain (other parts from reference TRBV7-9 and TRBJ1-2): DTGVSQNPRHKITKRGQNVTFRCDPISEHNRLYWYRQTLGQGPEFLTYFQNEAQLEKSRLLSDRFSAERPKGSFSTLEIQRTEQGDSAMYLCASSPEGSLEYGYTFGSGTRLTVV.